Presented here are 30 T cell receptor beta chains from one specimen sequenced in a study of blood T cells in healthy people across ages. It was with a sample-barcoded 5' primer and a J-beta primer mix that a second PCR of roughly 7 to 12 cycles was run. TCRdb independently ran MiXCR on the 5' RACE reads; one entry per CDR3 protein. The repertoire holds around 1,900,000 distinct CDR3 sequences, about two fifths seen once, with roughly 24% in the top ten. Sequenced sample: blood. The receptor set was obtained from a human donor in good health.

As DNA, the CDR3 is TGTGCCAGCAGCCCCCGTTCCCAAATCACAGATACGCAGTATTTT. It is translated as CASSPRSQITDTQYF. The gene calls are TRBV7-8 and TRBJ2-3, with D hard to call. Trimming removed 5 bases from V and 2 bases from J, with 14 bases in between. Germline CDR1 is SGHVS and CDR2 is FQNEAQ. The CDR3 is made up of 15 amino acids.

The V gene is TRBV2, the J gene TRBJ2-4; D remains ambiguous. The J call may be wrong; the DNA end is better matched by TRBJ2-7. The CDR3 length is 12 residues. CDR1 SNHLY and CDR2 FYNNEI come from the germline V gene. CDR3 sequence (DNA): TGTGCCAGTAGTCCTCAGCTATACGAGCAGTACTTC. It specifies CASSPQLYEQYF.

This clonotype was seen only a few times. The chain has TRBV7-9 and TRBJ2-3; no clear D gene. V lost 3 bases and J 0 bases, leaving 13 bases between the germline ends. The germline CDR1 and CDR2 sequences are SEHNR and FQNEAQ (reference sequence). The CDR3 sequence is 16 residues long. The CDR3 bases are TGTGCCAGCAGCTTGGGTTACAGCTTCAGCACAGATACGCAGTATTTT. Encoded protein: CASSLGYSFSTDTQYF.

This clonotype turned up a few times. The V and J genes are TRBV20-1 and TRBJ1-1; D not certain. Germline V gives CDR1 DFQATT, CDR2 SNEGSKA (reference sequence). CDR3 length equals 14 residues. The V gene lost 1 base and the J gene lost 4 bases, with 13 bases spanning the gap. The CDR3 bases are TGCAGTGCTAGAGGTTTTGAGTTGACCACTGAAGCTTTCTTT. It codes for CSARGFELTTEAFF.

This chain joins TRBV20-1 and TRBJ1-5, with D unclear. V lost 3 bases, J lost 7 bases, and 19 bases lay in between. Germline CDR1 and CDR2: DFQATT and SNEGSKA (reference sequence). The CDR3 is 15 residues long. The CDR3 coding sequence is TGCAGTGCTAGTACGACGAATCCAGGAGAACAGCCCCAGCATTTT. Its protein product is CSASTTNPGEQPQHF.

This clonotype has a handful of counts. The rearrangement joins TRBV5-1 to TRBJ2-7; D is undetermined. CDR1 and CDR2 from the germline V gene are SGHRS and YFSETQ. Trimming left V 4 bases short and J 5 bases short, with 16 bases between. This CDR3 has 14 residues. The CDR3 DNA reads as TGCGCCAGCAGCGTGCGACGGTTCTTCGACGAGCAGTACTTC. Protein product: CASSVRRFFDEQYF.

The V and J genes are TRBV4-1 and TRBJ2-1; 7 positions agree with TRBD2. The CDR3 is made up of 14 amino acids. J gave up 5 bases and V 3 bases, and 4 bases lay outside the gene matches. Germline CDR1 MGHRA, CDR2 YSYEKL. The DNA of the CDR3 is TGCGCCAGCAGCCAGGGGACTACGAACAATGAGCAGTTCTTC. It specifies CASSQGTTNNEQFF.

The rearrangement joins TRBV6-6 to TRBJ1-2; unclear D gene. V was clipped by 7 bases and J by 6 bases, with 15 bases between them. This CDR3 has 13 residues. CDR1 is MNHNY, CDR2 SVGAGI, per germline (reference sequence). The CDR3 nucleotides read TGTGCCAGCATGAGCTCTCCCTTCCATGGCTACACCTTC. Translated, it gives CASMSSPFHGYTF.

This clonotype was observed a handful of times. The genes are TRBV4-2 and TRBJ2-7; D call uncertain. Germline assignment: CDR1 LGHNA and CDR2 YNFKEQ. V lost 0 bases and J 3 bases, leaving 12 bases between the germline ends. The CDR3 has 15 amino acids. This CDR3 reads CASSQEGRPRYEQYF. The CDR3 bases are TGTGCCAGCAGCCAAGAAGGCCGACCCCGCTACGAGCAGTACTTC.

The table lists this clonotype with a few counts. The rearrangement links TRBV4-1 to TRBJ2-5; 9 nucleotides line up with TRBD2. The CDR3 has 15 residues. V was pared by 3 bases and J by 5 bases, with 7 bases of the junction left unmatched. Germline V gives CDR1 MGHRA, CDR2 YSYEKL. The CDR3 DNA reads TGCGCCAGCAGCCACCCTCCGACTAGCGGTGAGACCCAGTACTTC. This codes for CASSHPPTSGETQYF.

The CDR3 loop reads CASSLGVGSVDGYTF. Here the CDR3 DNA reads TGCGCCAGCAGCTTGGGGGTCGGGTCGGTTGATGGCTACACCTTC. J is TRBJ1-2 and V is TRBV5-1; D is uncertain. V lost 0 bases and J lost 6, with 15 bases in between. This CDR3 spans 15 amino acids. The V gene's germline CDR1 is SGHRS and CDR2 YFSETQ.

CDR3 in amino acids: CSVAGAITDTQYF. The CDR3 region has the DNA TGCAGCGTTGCAGGGGCAATCACAGATACGCAGTATTTT. The gene calls are TRBV29-1 and TRBJ2-3; the D gene is possibly TRBD1 (6 bases). Trimming removed 4 bases from V and 2 bases from J, with 10 bases in between. Germline V gene sequence: CDR1 SQVTM, CDR2 ANQGSEA. The CDR3 has 13 residues.

This clonotype has just a few counts. The rearrangement links TRBV12-3 or TRBV12-4 to TRBJ2-5; 8 bases are shared with TRBD2. TRBJ2-7 explains the end of the DNA better; the J call may be wrong. This CDR3 contains 13 residues. The DNA for the CDR3 is TGTGCCAGCAGTCGTGGACTAGCAGGCGAGCAGTACTTC. Its protein is CASSRGLAGEQYF.

There are a few counts of this clonotype. The genes are TRBV13 and TRBJ2-7, with D unclear. V lost 2 bases and J 2 bases, leaving 10 bases between the germline ends. CDR1 and CDR2 from the germline V gene are PRHDT and FYEKMQ (reference sequence). The CDR3 extends over 14 amino acids. The DNA for the CDR3 is TGTGCCAGCAGCTTACGGCTTCCACCCTACGAGCAGTACTTC. Translation gives CASSLRLPPYEQYF. The variable domain in full, with the rest retrieved from reference TRBV13 and TRBJ2-7, is AAGVIQSPRHLIKEKRETATLKCYPIPRHDTVYWYQQGPGQDPQFLISFYEKMQSDKGSIPDRFSAQQFSDYHSELNMSSLELGDSALYFCASSLRLPPYEQYFGPGTRLTVT.

In DNA, the CDR3 is TGTGCCAGCAGCCCCCGGGTCCTGAGCAATGAGCAGTTCTTC. Protein product: CASSPRVLSNEQFF. The rearrangement uses TRBV7-3 and TRBJ2-1; D is uncertain. There are 14 residues in the CDR3. Looked up from germline, CDR1 is SGHTA and CDR2 is FQGTGA. The V end lost 5 bases, the J end lost 6 bases, and 14 bases lay between the germline ends.

The chain uses TRBV29-1 and TRBJ2-5; D is perhaps TRBD2 (6 bases). Trimming cost V 2 bases and J 2 bases, with 9 bases left between them. The CDR3 spans 13 residues. Germline-derived CDR1 and CDR2 are SQVTM and ANQGSEA. In nucleotides, the CDR3 is TGCAGCGTTGAATGGCGGGGACAAGAGACCCAGTACTTC. Its translation: CSVEWRGQETQYF.

In this sample, this clonotype turned up a few times. The chain is built from TRBV6-2 or TRBV6-3 and TRBJ1-1; no clear D gene. V lost 2 bases, J lost 10 bases, and 8 bases lay in between. This CDR3 is built from 11 residues. Germline V gene data show CDR1 as MNHEY and CDR2 as SVGEGT. CDR3 sequence (DNA): TGTGCCAGCAGTTACCTACATGGAGCTTTCTTT. This translates into CASSYLHGAFF.

This clonotype has only a few counts. The V call is TRBV7-9, the J call TRBJ2-3; TRBD1 aligns across 8 bases. Germline CDR1 reads SEHNR; CDR2 reads FQNEAQ (reference sequence). This CDR3 has 14 residues. V shed 8 bases and J 2 bases; nucleotides not matched to a gene: 6. The CDR3 sequence is CASGGQDHTDTQYF. The DNA of the CDR3 is TGTGCCAGCGGGGGACAGGACCACACAGATACGCAGTATTTT.

The chain employs TRBV14 and TRBJ1-1; no firm D call. In germline, CDR1 is SGHDN, CDR2 FVKESK. The CDR3 is made up of 16 amino acids. Trimming stripped 0 bases from V and 2 bases from J, with 13 bases between. CDR3 DNA: TGTGCCAGCAGCCAAGATCAAGAGACACGAAACACTGAAGCTTTCTTT. Residues: CASSQDQETRNTEAFF.

The J gene is TRBJ2-3, the V gene TRBV20-1; D may be TRBD1 (5 bases). The CDR3 is 14 amino acids. Germline V gene data show CDR1 as DFQATT and CDR2 as SNEGSKA (reference sequence). V shed 0 bases and J shed 6 bases, with 13 bases lying between them. This CDR3 reads CSARDGAATDTQYF. CDR3 nucleotide sequence: TGCAGTGCTAGAGATGGGGCAGCGACCGATACGCAGTATTTT.

The chain recombines TRBV7-6 with TRBJ2-1, with D possibly matching TRBD1 (5 bases). V lost 5 bases, J lost 2 bases, and 10 bases lay in between. CDR3 length: 14 amino acids. Germline-derived CDR1 and CDR2 are SGHVS and FNYEAQ. CDR3 sequence (DNA): TGTGCCAGCAGCCATCAGGGTCCCTACAATGAGCAGTTCTTC. Protein: CASSHQGPYNEQFF.

To note about this clonotype: A much more abundant neighbour one base away suggests this may be a read error. The chain combines TRBV5-6 with TRBJ2-7; a weak D match, TRBD1 (5 bases). CDR1 is SGHDT, CDR2 YYEEEE, per germline. The length of the CDR3 is 15 residues. The CDR3 is CASNLGRQGSYEQYF. Written as DNA, the CDR3 is TGTGCCAGCAACTTGGGTCGGCAGGGATCCTACGAGCAGTACTTC.

The J gene is TRBJ2-1, the V gene TRBV5-1; D is possibly TRBD1 (6 bases). This CDR3 spans 14 amino acids. The ends were cut back, 4 bases at V and 6 bases at J, with 14 bases in the middle. Germline assignment: CDR1 SGHRS and CDR2 YFSETQ. The CDR3 protein is CASSGQNTINEQFF. CDR3 nucleotides: TGCGCCAGCAGCGGACAGAATACTATCAATGAGCAGTTCTTC.

The chain links TRBV9 to TRBJ1-2, with TRBD1 as a possible D gene (5 bases). Germline CDR1 is SGDLS and CDR2 is YYNGEE. CDR3 length: 16 residues. V was clipped by 4 bases and J by 5 bases, with 21 bases between them. CDR3 sequence: CASSPPLGGKGYGYTF. The CDR3 DNA reads TGTGCCAGCAGCCCACCCCTTGGGGGAAAGGGTTATGGCTACACCTTC.

V gene TRBV5-1 combines with J gene TRBJ2-4, with a possible D match to TRBD2 (6 bases). The germline CDR1 and CDR2 sequences are SGHRS and YFSETQ. Between the trimmed V and J ends, which lost 7 bases and 13 bases, there was a span of 15 bases. The CDR3 extends over 11 amino acids. The CDR3 DNA reads TGCGCCAGCGCATTGGGGGGAGTGCAGTACTTC. Translated: CASALGGVQYF.

Comment on this clonotype: A read error is possible here, since a much larger clone lies one base away. This sequence joins TRBV20-1 and TRBJ2-1; D may be TRBD1 (5 bases). The J call may be mistaken, given a closer DNA end match to TRBJ2-7. The CDR3 is 12 residues long. Germline CDR1 reads DFQATT; CDR2 reads SNEGSKA (reference sequence). The CDR3 DNA reads as TGCAGTGCTGAGGACATCTACAATGAGCAGTACTTC. The encoded protein is CSAEDIYNEQYF.

This clonotype showed up just a few times. The genes are TRBV7-6 and TRBJ2-7; no firm D call. The V end lost 5 bases, the J end lost 0 bases, and 14 bases lay between the germline ends. Germline values: CDR1 SGHVS, CDR2 FNYEAQ. This CDR3 contains 15 residues. CDR3 region: CASSRTRDNSYEQYF. CDR3 coding DNA: TGTGCCAGCAGCCGTACCCGAGACAACTCCTACGAGCAGTACTTC. The complete variable domain, with remaining parts taken from reference TRBV7-6 and TRBJ2-7, reads GAGVSQSPRYKVTKRGQDVALRCDPISGHVSLYWYRQALGQGPEFLTYFNYEAQQDKSGLPNDRFSAERPEGSISTLTIQRTEQRDSAMYRCASSRTRDNSYEQYFGPGTRLTVT.

Turning to this clonotype: At one boundary the junction diverges from the germline segment, which might be a read error. This chain links TRBV3-1 with TRBJ2-3; TRBD1 or TRBD2 may be the D gene (5 bases each). Germline V gene data show CDR1 as LGHDT and CDR2 as YNNKEL (reference sequence). The CDR3 has 15 residues. The CDR3 coding sequence is TGTGCCGGCAGCCCGCGCGAGGGACGCCCAGATACGCAGTATTTT. It yields the protein CAGSPREGRPDTQYF.

This clonotype was seen a few times. The V gene is TRBV6-5, the J gene TRBJ2-5; possibly TRBD1 for D (5 bases). V was cut by 0 bases and J by 12 bases, with 8 bases left in between. Germline V gene data show CDR1 as MNHEY and CDR2 as SVGAGI. The CDR3 is made up of 11 amino acids. For the CDR3, the DNA is TGTGCCAGCAGTTACTCACAGGTTGAGTACTTC. It yields the protein CASSYSQVEYF.

CDR3 bases: TGCAGCGGGGGGGGCCCTCGAGAGACCCAGTACTTC. It yields the protein CSGGGPRETQYF. The genes are TRBV29-1 and TRBJ2-5, with D possibly matching TRBD2 (7 bases). The V gene's germline CDR1 is SQVTM and CDR2 ANQGSEA. Trimming took 7 bases from V and 4 from J, leaving 13 bases between them. CDR3 length equals 12 residues.